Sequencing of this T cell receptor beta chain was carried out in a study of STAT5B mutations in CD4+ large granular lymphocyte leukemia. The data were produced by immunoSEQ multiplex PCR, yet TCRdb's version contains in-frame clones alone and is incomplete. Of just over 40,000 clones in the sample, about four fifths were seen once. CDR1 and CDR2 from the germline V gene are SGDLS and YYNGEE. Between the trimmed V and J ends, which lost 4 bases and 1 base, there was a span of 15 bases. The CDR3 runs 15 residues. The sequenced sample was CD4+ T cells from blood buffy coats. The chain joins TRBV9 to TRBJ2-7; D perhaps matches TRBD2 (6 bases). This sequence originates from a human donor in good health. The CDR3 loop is CASSKLGGFSYEQYF. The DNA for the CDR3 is TGTGCCAGCAGCAAGCTGGGGGGATTTTCCTACGAGCAGTACTTC. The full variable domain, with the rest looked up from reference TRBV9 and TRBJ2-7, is DSGVTQTPKHLITATGQRVTLRCSPRSGDLSVYWYQQSLDQGLQFLIQYYNGEERAKGNILERFSAQQFPDLHSELNLSSLELGDSALYFCASSKLGGFSYEQYFGPGTRLTVT.